This T cell receptor (beta chain) originates from a study of cytomegalovirus exposure and HLA in healthy donors. The PCR employed 60 Vbeta primers together with 13 Jbeta primers. Assay used: immunoSEQ multiplex PCR; TCRdb lists only in-frame clones, some missing. The data show under 250,000 clones, 79% seen once. Concerning this clone itself: Its matching antigen is unknown.

The length of the CDR3 is 14 residues. Trimming removed 4 bases from V and 3 bases from J, with 10 bases in between. CDR1 SNHLY and CDR2 FYNNEI come from the germline V gene. Findings and caveats of the study: Equally common other TCR beta chains were less clonally expanded than HLA-associated ones, a later analysis found. Exclusion applied to some V segments, including TRBV6-2 and TRBV6-3, as they were indistinguishable. The study put 150 to 200 TCR beta chains on its list as cytomegalovirus-associated. Analysis performed later found roughly 18,000 TCR beta sequences associated with HLA alleles at 0.05 false discovery rate.

Sample: PBMCs. V usage is TRBV2 and J usage is TRBJ1-3; D gene unclear. This sequence originates from a woman under 40 in good health and CMV-seropositive. CDR3 loop: CASSVNFYGNTIYF. In DNA, the CDR3 is TGTGCCAGCAGTGTCAACTTCTATGGAAACACCATATATTTT.